The 32 T cell receptor beta chains given below trace back to one sample, sequenced in a study of glioma-infiltrating T cells after dendritic cell vaccination. Method: immunoSEQ multiplex PCR; TCRdb's copy keeps in-frame clones and lacks some. The sample lists fewer than 95,000 clones; 85% were seen once. Time point of the sample: after dendritic cell vaccination, including at tumor progression/relapse. The specimen was blood, collected after dendritic cell vaccination. The receptor set was obtained from a human donor with glioblastoma.

The chain recombines TRBV7-9 with TRBJ1-6; D is uncertain. CDR3 size: 12 residues. Between the trimmed V and J ends, which lost 8 bases and 10 bases, there was a span of 12 bases. Germline CDR1 SEHNR, CDR2 FQNEAQ (reference sequence). CDR3 sequence: CASARSDSPLHF. The CDR3 bases are TGTGCCAGCGCCAGGTCTGACTCACCCCTCCACTTT.

This clone was found once. Mismatch with germline at one junction end may stem from a read error. This sample also contains other DNA sequences that code for the same CDR3. J is TRBJ1-6 and V is TRBV7-3; the D gene is possibly TRBD1 (6 bases). The CDR3 totals 16 residues. The germline CDR1 and CDR2 sequences are SGHTA and FQGTGA. DNA for the CDR3: TGTGCCAGCAGCTTAGCCGGACAGCTCAATAATTCCCCCCTCCACTTT. Its protein is CASSLAGQLNNSPLHF.

The genes are TRBV2 and TRBJ2-5; 7 bases agree with TRBD1. The CDR3 loop spans 13 amino acids. J was trimmed by 5 bases and V by 5 bases; bases with no gene match: 5. The germline V gene has CDR1 SNHLY and CDR2 FYNNEI. The CDR3 region has the DNA TGTGCCAGCAGTTCACAGGGGATGGAGACCCAGTACTTC. This translates into CASSSQGMETQYF.

CDR3 sequence: CASSKGQGLTYEQYF. Written as DNA, the CDR3 is TGTGCCAGTAGTAAAGGACAGGGTCTTACCTACGAGCAGTACTTC. V gene TRBV19 combines with J gene TRBJ2-7; 8 nucleotides agree with TRBD1. This CDR3 is 15 amino acids long. CDR1 is LNHDA, CDR2 SQIVND, per germline (reference sequence). Trimming took 4 bases from V and 2 from J; bases not matched to a gene: 7.

This clone was recorded once. The chain has TRBV6-1 and TRBJ1-2; D call uncertain. The CDR3 totals 14 residues. V was clipped by 6 bases and J by 6 bases, with 17 bases between them. Germline CDR1 and CDR2: MNHNS and SASEGT. The CDR3 region is CASRPGSQGHGYTF. The CDR3 region has the DNA TGTGCCAGCAGGCCGGGATCCCAAGGTCATGGCTACACCTTC.

The chain is built from TRBV7-2 and TRBJ2-1, with 10 bases lining up with TRBD2. There are 15 residues in the CDR3. The J segment lost 8 bases and the V segment lost 1 base, leaving 5 bases of the junction unmatched. Germline V gene sequence: CDR1 SGHTA, CDR2 FQGNSA. CDR3 sequence (DNA): TGTGCCAGCAGCTTAGATTTAGCGGGGGGTTATGAGCAGTTCTTC. Translation gives CASSLDLAGGYEQFF.

This clone showed up just a few times. The chain carries TRBV7-3 and TRBJ2-1, with 9 bases aligning to TRBD2. CDR1 is SGHTA, CDR2 FQGTGA, per germline. With V trimmed by 10 bases and J by 8 bases, 12 bases remained unmatched. The CDR3 is 14 residues long. The CDR3: CATKLAGEVDEQFF. CDR3 nucleotide sequence: TGTGCCACCAAATTAGCGGGAGAGGTGGATGAGCAGTTCTTC.

The rearrangement uses TRBV7-6 and TRBJ1-1; possible D gene TRBD1, 6 bases. Looked up from germline, CDR1 is SGHVS and CDR2 is FNYEAQ. V was pared by 2 bases and J by 0 bases, with 13 bases between. The CDR3 is 16 amino acids. The CDR3 DNA reads TGTGCCAGCAGCTTATTGGGAACAGGGATGAACACTGAAGCTTTCTTT. The encoded protein is CASSLLGTGMNTEAFF.

This clone was recorded a few times. The genes are TRBV4-3 and TRBJ2-1; 7 nucleotides agree with TRBD2. Germline values: CDR1 LGHNA, CDR2 YSLEER. The CDR3 has 14 residues. V trimming: 4 bases; J trimming: 3 bases; junction bases outside the gene matches: 3. The CDR3 coding sequence is TGCGCCAGCAGCCGGGGGGGGAGCTACAATGAGCAGTTCTTC. Translated: CASSRGGSYNEQFF.

The gene calls are TRBV19 and TRBJ2-1; weak D call: TRBD2 (6 bases). The CDR3 spans 14 residues. Germline loops: CDR1 LNHDA, CDR2 SQIVND (reference sequence). With 6 bases removed from V and 5 bases from J, the gap between germline ends came to 14 bases. CDR3 amino acids: CASSPGLINNEQFF. The CDR3 nucleotides read TGTGCCAGTAGCCCGGGACTGATCAACAATGAGCAGTTCTTC. The variable domain in full, with the rest retrieved from reference TRBV19 and TRBJ2-1, is DGGITQSPKYLFRKEGQNVTLSCEQNLNHDAMYWYRQDPGQGLRLIYYSQIVNDFQKGDIAEGYSVSREKKESFPLTVTSAQKNPTAFYLCASSPGLINNEQFFGPGTRLTVL.

This clone has more than one count but fewer than ten. The chain carries TRBV4-3 and TRBJ1-2; TRBD1 agrees at 9 bases. V lost 5 bases, J lost 0 bases, and 4 bases stayed unmatched. This CDR3 has 15 amino acids. Germline CDR1 reads LGHNA; CDR2 reads YSLEER. CDR3 region: CASSLRQGANYGYTF. Written as DNA, the CDR3 is TGCGCCAGCAGCTTAAGACAGGGGGCTAACTATGGCTACACCTTC.

The chain uses TRBV2 and TRBJ1-5, with 7 bases identical to TRBD1. Germline V lookup: CDR1 SNHLY, CDR2 FYNNEI. The CDR3 contains 15 residues. The trim removed 3 bases at V and 0 bases at J, leaving 2 bases unmatched. CDR3 coding DNA: TGTGCCAGCAGTGAGGACAGGCTTAGCAATCAGCCCCAGCATTTT. It specifies CASSEDRLSNQPQHF.

The V gene is TRBV18, the J gene TRBJ2-7; D gene unclear. The CDR3 spans 12 residues. Germline V gene sequence: CDR1 KGHSH, CDR2 LQKENI. V lost 2 bases to trimming and J lost 3 bases, with 5 bases between them. CDR3 amino acids: CASSPTSYEQYF. As DNA, the CDR3 is TGTGCCAGCTCACCAACAAGCTACGAGCAGTACTTC.

This chain joins TRBV7-8 and TRBJ2-1; tentatively, D is TRBD2 (6 bases). From germline, CDR1 is SGHVS and CDR2 FQNEAQ. CDR3 length: 16 residues. Between the trimmed V and J ends, which lost 3 bases and 1 base, there was a span of 13 bases. Here the CDR3 DNA reads TGTGCCAGCAGCTTCCCCACGGGGGAATCCTACAATGAGCAGTTCTTC. This codes for CASSFPTGESYNEQFF.

Notes on this clone: This sample also contains other DNA sequences that code for the same CDR3. The chain couples TRBV9 to TRBJ2-1, with D perhaps TRBD2 (5 bases). The V and J ends lost 0 bases and 4 bases respectively, with 5 bases between them. The CDR3 consists of 13 residues. CDR1 is SGDLS, CDR2 YYNGEE, per germline. Here the CDR3 DNA reads TGTGCCAGCAGCGTAGCGGGGTACAATGAGCAGTTCTTC. Its translation: CASSVAGYNEQFF.

This chain connects TRBV29-1 to TRBJ2-3; perhaps TRBD2 as D (6 bases). There are 13 residues in the CDR3. Germline values: CDR1 SQVTM, CDR2 ANQGSEA. The ends were cut back, 2 bases at V and 4 bases at J, with 10 bases in the middle. This chain's CDR3 is CSVEFGGPDTQYF. CDR3 coding DNA: TGCAGCGTTGAATTCGGGGGACCAGATACGCAGTATTTT.

V is TRBV6-4 and J is TRBJ2-3, with TRBD2 matching 8 bases. J lost 4 bases, V lost 4 bases, and 7 bases had no gene match. The V gene's germline CDR1 is MRHNA and CDR2 SNTAGT. This CDR3 has 15 residues. For the CDR3, the DNA is TGTGCCAGCAGTGTTACGGGGGGGGCCCCAGATACGCAGTATTTT. Its protein is CASSVTGGAPDTQYF.

The rearrangement links TRBV25-1 to TRBJ2-5; the match to TRBD2 covers 8 bases. Trimming at V came to 5 bases and at J to 1 base, leaving 9 bases not matched to a gene. Germline-derived CDR1 and CDR2 are MGHDK and SYGVNS. The CDR3 has 16 amino acids. The CDR3 region has the DNA TGTGCCAGCAGTATCGGGGGGGGGTACTCCCAAGAGACCCAGTACTTC. It translates to CASSIGGGYSQETQYF.

The chain recombines TRBV25-1 with TRBJ2-1; the D is unclear. In germline, CDR1 is MGHDK, CDR2 SYGVNS. Trimming cost V 6 bases and J 5 bases, with 8 bases left between them. The CDR3 totals 12 residues. Here the CDR3 DNA reads TGTGCCAGCAGCCCCTCGGACAATGAGCAGTTCTTC. This encodes CASSPSDNEQFF. Full variable domain (remainder filled in from reference TRBV25-1 and TRBJ2-1): EADIYQTPRYLVIGTGKKITLECSQTMGHDKMYWYQQDPGMELHLIHYSYGVNSTEKGDLSSESTVSRIRTEHFPLTLESARPSHTSQYLCASSPSDNEQFFGPGTRLTVL.

The chain joins TRBV5-1 to TRBJ2-1, with 7 bases matching TRBD1. Losses at the gene ends were 4 bases for V and 4 bases for J; bases not matched to a gene: 5. CDR3 size: 14 residues. Germline assignment: CDR1 SGHRS and CDR2 YFSETQ. The chain's CDR3 is CASSGDSLYNEQFF. The CDR3 bases are TGCGCCAGCAGCGGGGACAGTTTATACAATGAGCAGTTCTTC.

The chain joins TRBV6-5 to TRBJ1-5; 7 nucleotides align to TRBD1. This CDR3 is built from 15 residues. V was pared by 5 bases and J by 1 base, with 5 bases of the junction left unmatched. Germline V gene lookup returns CDR1 MNHEY and CDR2 SVGAGI. The CDR3 sequence is CASSTGQKSNQPQHF. CDR3 nucleotides: TGTGCCAGCAGTACGGGACAGAAGAGCAATCAGCCCCAGCATTTT.

The CDR3 region is CASSPGTSGGRFQETQYF. The CDR3 DNA reads as TGTGCCAGCAGCCCTGGGACTAGCGGGGGTCGTTTCCAAGAGACCCAGTACTTC. V usage is TRBV14 and J usage is TRBJ2-5; 14 positions agree with TRBD2. Losses at the gene ends were 4 bases for V and 1 base for J; bases not matched to a gene: 8. CDR3 length: 18 residues. The germline V gene has CDR1 SGHDN and CDR2 FVKESK.

This chain joins TRBV5-1 and TRBJ2-3, with TRBD1 as a possible D gene (5 bases). The CDR3 contains 18 residues. Germline loops: CDR1 SGHRS, CDR2 YFSETQ. The ends were cut back, 0 bases at V and 1 base at J, with 18 bases in the middle. CDR3: CASSLAGIGNRRTDTQYF. The CDR3 DNA follows: TGCGCCAGCAGCTTGGCAGGGATTGGGAACCGCCGCACAGATACGCAGTATTTT.

The chain joins TRBV7-3 to TRBJ2-5; TRBD2 matches at 11 bases. The trim removed 5 bases at V and 5 bases at J, leaving 7 bases unmatched. This CDR3 has 15 residues. The germline gives CDR1 SGHTA, CDR2 FQGTGA. The CDR3 sequence: CASSPGLAGEETQYF. The CDR3, as DNA: TGTGCCAGCAGCCCCGGACTAGCGGGCGAGGAGACCCAGTACTTC.

The chain joins TRBV29-1 to TRBJ2-2; weak D call: TRBD2 (6 bases). Trimming pared 7 bases from V and 0 bases from J, leaving 9 bases between. The germline CDR1 and CDR2 sequences are SQVTM and ANQGSEA. This CDR3 region has 13 residues. In DNA, the CDR3 is TGCAGCGCCCGGGGGTCGAACACCGGGGAGCTGTTTTTT. Translating it yields CSARGSNTGELFF.

V gene TRBV7-3 combines with J gene TRBJ2-6; 7 nucleotides line up with TRBD1. J was trimmed by 2 bases and V by 2 bases; bases with no gene match: 3. CDR1 and CDR2 from the germline V gene are SGHTA and FQGTGA. The CDR3 contains 16 residues. The CDR3: CASSLGTATGANVLTF. Here the CDR3 DNA reads TGTGCCAGCAGCTTAGGGACAGCTACTGGGGCCAACGTCCTGACTTTC.

The chain is built from TRBV7-3 and TRBJ1-2; D uncertain. The CDR3 extends over 14 amino acids. Germline values: CDR1 SGHTA, CDR2 FQGTGA. Trimming cost V 2 bases and J 7 bases, with 14 bases left between them. This chain's CDR3 is CASSLGQSTGGYTF. CDR3 DNA sequence: TGTGCCAGCAGCTTAGGCCAGTCTACGGGTGGCTACACCTTC.

The gene calls are TRBV5-4 and TRBJ2-6; the match to TRBD1 covers 7 bases. The V and J ends lost 6 bases and 0 bases, in that order; junction bases with no gene match: 3. Germline loops: CDR1 SGHNT, CDR2 YYREEE (reference sequence). This CDR3 region has 15 residues. Here the CDR3 DNA reads TGTGCCAGCATGACAGGGAGCTCTGGGGCCAACGTCCTGACTTTC. It is translated as CASMTGSSGANVLTF.

In its sample, this clone was seen a few times. J is TRBJ2-3 and V is TRBV6-4, with 10 bases matching TRBD2. The V gene end was trimmed by 2 bases and the J gene end by 4 bases; junction bases not matched to a gene: 3. CDR3 length equals 15 residues. CDR1 MRHNA and CDR2 SNTAGT come from the germline V gene. This CDR3 is CASSDGAGGPDTQYF. CDR3 nucleotides: TGTGCCAGCAGTGACGGAGCGGGAGGGCCAGATACGCAGTATTTT.

The chain recombines TRBV30 with TRBJ1-5; perhaps TRBD1 as D (5 bases). Germline V gene sequence: CDR1 GTSNPN, CDR2 SVGIG (reference sequence). The V end was cut by 4 bases, the J end by 2 bases, with 24 bases between. The CDR3 has 18 amino acids. This CDR3 is CAWIPPSGGGDGNQPQHF. The CDR3 DNA follows: TGTGCCTGGATTCCCCCCTCGGGGGGAGGGGACGGCAATCAGCCCCAGCATTTT.

V gene TRBV29-1 combines with J gene TRBJ2-3; 7 positions agree with TRBD2. The CDR3 extends over 14 amino acids. Germline CDR1 SQVTM, CDR2 ANQGSEA. The junction had 9 bases not matched to a gene; V was cut back by 7 bases and J by 2 bases. The DNA for the CDR3 is TGCAGCGGCGGAGGGCGGGGGAACACAGATACGCAGTATTTT. Its translation is CSGGGRGNTDTQYF.

The chain's CDR3 is CATSSMTGKGDNEQFF. The CDR3 DNA is TGTGCCACCAGCAGCATGACAGGGAAGGGTGACAATGAGCAGTTCTTC. The chain links TRBV15 to TRBJ2-1, with TRBD1 identical over 7 bases. V was pared by 3 bases and J by 5 bases, with 10 bases of the junction left unmatched. The CDR3 totals 16 residues. The germline V gene encodes CDR1 LNHNV and CDR2 YYDKDF (reference sequence).